Listed below are T cell receptor beta chains from one sample, sequenced in a study of T cell responses to AZD1222 COVID-19 vaccine. Sequencing was performed with immunoSEQ multiplex PCR; in TCRdb, only in-frame clones are kept and a portion is missing. This sample yields 85,000 to 100,000 clones, of which under 95% are seen a single time; about 20% belongs to the top ten. This material consisted of peripheral blood, taken on day 0 of AZD1222 vaccination. The receptor set was obtained from an adult in good health. Both conserved end residues are part of each CDR3. Fields, in order: D gene, J gene, clone size, V gene, CDR3 protein, CDR3 DNA. The D gene is left open where the match is weak. Clone size, where shown, is once, few, many, or a class for clones that have expanded.

. | TRBJ1-1 | . | TRBV6-5 | CASEARGLETFF | TGTGCCAGCGAGGCCAGGGGTTTAGAAACTTTCTTT
. | TRBJ2-3 | . | TRBV9 | CASSVAVSEDTQYF | TGTGCCAGCAGCGTAGCCGTATCGGAAGATACGCAGTATTTT
TRBD1 | TRBJ1-2 | . | TRBV19 | CASRDRGRNYGYTF | TGTGCCAGTAGGGACAGGGGGCGAAACTATGGCTACACCTTC
. | TRBJ2-1 | . | TRBV9 | CASSATGQSGEQFF | TGTGCCAGCAGCGCCACGGGACAATCAGGTGAGCAGTTCTTC
. | TRBJ1-5 | . | TRBV28 | CASTRGSSNQPQHF | TGTGCCAGCACCCGGGGTAGTAGCAATCAGCCCCAGCATTTT
TRBD2 | TRBJ2-3 | once | TRBV4-2 | CACAGGETDTQYF | TGTGCCTGCGCGGGGGGTGAAACAGATACGCAGTATTTT
. | TRBJ1-5 | . | TRBV19 | CASSINWGGNQPQHF | TGTGCCAGTAGTATAAACTGGGGTGGAAATCAGCCCCAGCATTTT
TRBD1 | TRBJ2-7 | . | TRBV28 | CASSLLDRGGEQYF | TGTGCCAGCAGTTTACTAGACAGGGGGGGCGAGCAGTACTTC
. | TRBJ2-5 | . | TRBV7-9 | CASSLSPGTQYF | TGTGCCAGCAGCTTATCCCCCGGGACCCAGTACTTC
TRBD1 | TRBJ2-2 | . | TRBV5-4 | CASSSGQNTGELFF | TGTGCCAGCAGCTCGGGACAGAATACCGGGGAGCTGTTTTTT
TRBD2 | TRBJ2-1 | . | TRBV7-2 | CASSLTSGGAREQFF | TGTGCCAGCAGCTTAACTAGCGGGGGGGCGCGTGAGCAGTTCTTC
TRBD1 | TRBJ1-5 | . | TRBV6-5 | CASRLGTGGNQPQHF | TGTGCCAGCAGACTCGGGACAGGGGGCAATCAGCCCCAGCATTTT
. | TRBJ1-2 | . | TRBV28 | CASGGGLFYGYTF | TGTGCCAGCGGTGGGGGGCTGTTCTATGGCTACACCTTC
TRBD1 | TRBJ2-1 | few | TRBV5-1 | CASSSTGPDYNEQFF | TGCGCCAGCAGCTCGACAGGGCCTGACTACAATGAGCAGTTCTTC
TRBD1 | TRBJ1-4 | . | TRBV3-1/TRBV3-2 | CASSEPGQPNEKLFF | TGTGCCAGCAGCGAACCGGGACAGCCAAATGAAAAACTGTTTTTT
. | TRBJ1-6 | . | TRBV12-5 | CASGFSPRGGIAIGNSPLHF | TGTGCTAGTGGTTTTTCCCCCCGCGGGGGCATAGCTATCGGTAATTCACCCCTCCACTTT
TRBD2 | TRBJ2-5 | . | TRBV9 | CASSVEGLVWETQYF | TGTGCCAGCAGCGTAGAAGGACTAGTTTGGGAGACCCAGTACTTC
. | TRBJ1-4 | . | TRBV19 | CASTWGTTNEKLFF | TGTGCCAGTACTTGGGGTACAACTAATGAAAAACTGTTTTTT
. | TRBJ1-5 | . | TRBV19 | CASSSVSNQPQHF | TGTGCCAGTAGTTCAGTTAGCAATCAGCCCCAGCATTTT
. | TRBJ1-2 | . | TRBV10-3 | CAISESSYRTF | TGTGCCATCAGTGAGTCTAGTTATCGGACTTTC
. | TRBJ2-1 | once | TRBV4-2 | CASSPRRGGRASNEQFF | TGTGCCAGCAGCCCACGAAGGGGGGGGCGGGCCTCCAATGAGCAGTTCTTC
. | TRBJ1-6 | . | TRBV20-1 | CSALRDSLHF | TGCAGTGCTCTCAGGGACTCCCTCCACTTT
. | TRBJ2-2 | few | TRBV19 | CASSIVANRGGELFF | TGTGCCAGTAGTATAGTCGCGAATAGAGGCGGGGAGCTGTTTTTT
. | TRBJ2-3 | . | TRBV25-1 | CASSEYPAADTQYF | TGTGCCAGCAGTGAATATCCCGCCGCAGATACGCAGTATTTT
. | TRBJ2-6 | . | TRBV7-2 | CASSLGGYAVSSGANVLTF | TGTGCCAGCAGCTTAGGAGGGTATGCAGTGAGCTCTGGGGCCAACGTCCTGACTTTC
. | TRBJ2-7 | . | TRBV11-1 | CASSLIQTYEQYF | TGTGCCAGCAGCTTAATACAGACCTACGAGCAGTACTTC
. | TRBJ2-3 | . | TRBV6-2/TRBV6-3 | CASSYSLLAGVVDTQYF | TGTGCCAGCAGTTACAGCCTCTTGGCCGGGGTTGTGGATACGCAGTATTTT
. | TRBJ1-2 | . | TRBV3-1/TRBV3-2 | CASSRGDGYTF | TGTGCCAGCAGCCGAGGGGATGGCTACACCTTC
. | TRBJ2-7 | . | TRBV18 | CASSPQGGGAYEQYF | TGTGCCAGCTCACCACAAGGCGGCGGGGCCTACGAGCAGTACTTC